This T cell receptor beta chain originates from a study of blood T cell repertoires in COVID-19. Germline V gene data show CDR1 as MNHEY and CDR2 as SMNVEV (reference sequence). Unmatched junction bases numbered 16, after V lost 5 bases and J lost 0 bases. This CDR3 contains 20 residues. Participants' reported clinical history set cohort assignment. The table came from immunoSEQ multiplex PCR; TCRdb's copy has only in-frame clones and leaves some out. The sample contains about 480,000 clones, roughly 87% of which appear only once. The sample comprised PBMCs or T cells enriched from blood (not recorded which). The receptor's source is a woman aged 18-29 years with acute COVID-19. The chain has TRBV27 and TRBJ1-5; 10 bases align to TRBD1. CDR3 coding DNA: TGTGCCAGCAGTCCCCGTTCCGGGACAGGGGAAAAGTATAGCAATCAGCCCCAGCATTTT. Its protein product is CASSPRSGTGEKYSNQPQHF.